Here is one TCR beta chain with its context. The target antigen is unknown. The time point denotes: cycle 4 day 1 (C4D1), after 5 to 7 weeks of nivolumab. Every patient experienced relapse after autologous stem cell transplantation, and brentuximab vedotin exposure varied. CD4+ T cells were purified from thawed PBMCs by magnetic negative selection. The CDR3 totals 19 residues. Germline loops: CDR1 MGHRA, CDR2 YSYEKL. The V and J ends lost 1 base and 4 bases respectively, with 23 bases between them. Repertoires were generated with immunoSEQ multiplex PCR, while TCRdb's copy carries only in-frame clones and drops some. The sample records 30,000 to 35,000 clones, about 88% being singletons. The data are from a study of PD-1 blockade in classical Hodgkin lymphoma. Study-level results: Reports described newly diagnosed patients as having lower baseline TCR diversity than healthy donors. Patients newly diagnosed and complete responders had comparable baseline diversity.

This receptor was obtained from a human donor with classical Hodgkin lymphoma. V gene TRBV4-1 combines with J gene TRBJ1-5; a possible D gene is TRBD1 (5 bases). The sequences come from CD4+ T cells from blood, collected before the fourth cycle of nivolumab. The CDR3, as DNA: TGCGCCAGCAGCCAAGTTGAGGTCCTACGGGGCGGTTGGAATCAGCCCCAGCATTTT. It codes for CASSQVEVLRGGWNQPQHF.